This T cell receptor beta chain was identified during a study of metastatic and nonmetastatic thyroid tumors. In the original analysis: A distant-metastasis classifier for papillary thyroid cancer was built using CDR3 differences across clinicopathological groups. MiXCR reprocessed the PCR reads for TCRdb. TCRdb assigned the V and J calls; the authors' analysis was not used. Altogether tens of thousands of clones are present, more than 20% being singletons, with the ten largest covering 9.5% to 15%. Study conclusions and caveats: Relative to benign nodules, malignant thyroid tumors were reportedly characterized by significantly elevated TCR beta diversity in blood and tumor.

Patients underwent thyroid surgery, and none had received any treatment before it. This clone was detected ten times or more. Its antigen is as yet unknown. Trimming stripped 3 bases from V and 5 bases from J, with 19 bases between. Germline CDR1 reads DFQATT; CDR2 reads SNEGSKA (reference sequence). This CDR3 spans 15 amino acids. Sequencing was carried out using tumor tissue. The source of this sequence is a male donor with papillary thyroid cancer or a benign thyroid nodule (not recorded which). Some clones in this sample may be carry-over from other donors' samples. The V call is TRBV20-1, the J call TRBJ2-5; a weak D match, TRBD2 (5 bases). CDR3 amino acids: CSARGRLTKTETQYF. The CDR3 coding sequence is TGCAGTGCTAGGGGGAGACTTACCAAAACGGAGACCCAGTACTTC.